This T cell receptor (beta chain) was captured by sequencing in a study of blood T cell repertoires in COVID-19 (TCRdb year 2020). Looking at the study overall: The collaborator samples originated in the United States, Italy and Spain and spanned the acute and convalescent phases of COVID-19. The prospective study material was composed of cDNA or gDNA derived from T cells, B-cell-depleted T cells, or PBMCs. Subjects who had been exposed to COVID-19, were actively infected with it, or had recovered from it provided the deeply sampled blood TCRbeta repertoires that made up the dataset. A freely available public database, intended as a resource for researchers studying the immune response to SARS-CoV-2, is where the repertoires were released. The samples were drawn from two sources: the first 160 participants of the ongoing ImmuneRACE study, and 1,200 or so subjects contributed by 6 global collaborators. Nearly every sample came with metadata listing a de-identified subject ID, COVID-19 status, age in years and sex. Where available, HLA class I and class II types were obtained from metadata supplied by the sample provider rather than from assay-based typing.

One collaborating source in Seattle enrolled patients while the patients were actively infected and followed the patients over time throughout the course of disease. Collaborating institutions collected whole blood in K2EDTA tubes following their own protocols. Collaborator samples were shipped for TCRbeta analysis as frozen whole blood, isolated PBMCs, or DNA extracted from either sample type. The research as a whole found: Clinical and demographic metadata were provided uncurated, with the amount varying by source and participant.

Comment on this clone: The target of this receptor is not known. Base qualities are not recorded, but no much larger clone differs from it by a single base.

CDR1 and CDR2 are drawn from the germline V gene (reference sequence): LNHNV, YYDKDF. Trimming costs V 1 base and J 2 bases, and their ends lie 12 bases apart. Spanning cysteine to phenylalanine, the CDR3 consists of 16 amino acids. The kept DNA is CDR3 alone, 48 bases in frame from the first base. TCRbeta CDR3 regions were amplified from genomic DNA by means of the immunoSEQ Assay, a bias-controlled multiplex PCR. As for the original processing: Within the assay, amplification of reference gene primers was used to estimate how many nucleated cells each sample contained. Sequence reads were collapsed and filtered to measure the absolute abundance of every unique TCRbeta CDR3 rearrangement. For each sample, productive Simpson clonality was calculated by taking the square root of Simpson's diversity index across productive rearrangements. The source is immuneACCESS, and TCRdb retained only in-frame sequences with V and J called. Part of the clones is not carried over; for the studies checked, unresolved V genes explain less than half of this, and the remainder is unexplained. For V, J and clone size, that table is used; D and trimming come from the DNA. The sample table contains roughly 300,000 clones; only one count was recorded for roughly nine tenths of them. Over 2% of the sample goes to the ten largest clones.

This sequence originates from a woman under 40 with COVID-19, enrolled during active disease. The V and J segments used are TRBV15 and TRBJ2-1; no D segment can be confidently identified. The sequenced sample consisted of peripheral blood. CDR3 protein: CATSRAVADPYNEQFF. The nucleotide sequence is TGTGCCACCAGCAGAGCAGTGGCGGATCCCTACAATGAGCAGTTCTTC.